The 19 T cell receptor beta chains below come from one sample, sequenced in a study of shared clonotypes between healthy human individuals. Profiled with immunoSEQ multiplex PCR; TCRdb holds only in-frame clones, not every one. The table shows about 2,500,000 clones, with just over 90% occurring only once. Sequencing was performed on naive CD4+ T cells sorted from blood. The subset: CD45RA+ positively selected. These receptors were collected from a man aged 18 to 29 in good health.

This sequence joins TRBV2 and TRBJ1-2; 7 bases agree with TRBD1. The germline gives CDR1 SNHLY, CDR2 FYNNEI. V was clipped by 6 bases and J by 7 bases; unmatched bases: 14. This CDR3 has 15 residues. DNA of the CDR3: TGTGCCAGCAGCCCCTCGACAGGGCCCGAGGGTGGCTACACCTTC. Translation: CASSPSTGPEGGYTF.

As concerns this clone: The sample carries other DNA sequences with the same CDR3. This sequence joins TRBV4-1 and TRBJ2-7; TRBD1 matches 9 bases. The CDR3 covers 15 residues. Germline-derived CDR1 and CDR2 are MGHRA and YSYEKL. With 1 base clipped from V and 0 bases from J, the junction kept 1 base outside the gene matches. The DNA of the CDR3 is TGCGCCAGCAGCCAAGGGGGACAGGGCTCCTACGAGCAGTACTTC. It yields the protein CASSQGGQGSYEQYF.

The rearrangement uses TRBV7-2 and TRBJ2-3, with no clear D. CDR3 size: 16 residues. The V end was cut by 3 bases, the J end by 2 bases, with 15 bases between. CDR1 SGHTA and CDR2 FQGNSA come from the germline V gene. In nucleotides, the CDR3 is TGTGCCAGCAGCTTTCTTAGTGCCCCGACCACAGATACGCAGTATTTT. Its translation: CASSFLSAPTTDTQYF.

The chain has TRBV5-1 and TRBJ2-1; 8 bases map to TRBD1. With 1 base clipped from V and 9 bases from J, the junction kept 9 bases outside the gene matches. Per the germline V gene, CDR1 is SGHRS and CDR2 is YFSETQ. This CDR3 comprises 15 residues. This CDR3 reads CASSLRGQGPAEQFF. The CDR3 DNA sequence: TGCGCCAGCAGCTTGCGAGGACAGGGACCCGCTGAGCAGTTCTTC.

This sequence joins TRBV27 and TRBJ2-1; D possibly matches TRBD1 or TRBD2 (5 bases each). Germline V CDR1 and CDR2: MNHEY, SMNVEV (reference sequence). CDR3 size: 13 residues. With 10 bases removed from V and 7 bases from J, the gap between germline ends came to 17 bases. The CDR3 sequence is CATSNEWGNEQFF. CDR3 DNA: TGTGCCACAAGCAACGAGTGGGGGAATGAGCAGTTCTTC.

A note on this clone: The sample has other DNA sequences that encode this CDR3 too. As DNA, the CDR3 is TGCAGCGTTGAGGCAGGGGGCATCTATGGCTACACCTTC. The encoded protein is CSVEAGGIYGYTF. The chain links TRBV29-1 to TRBJ1-2; 8 nucleotides align to TRBD1. The CDR3 is 13 residues long. Looked up from germline, CDR1 is SQVTM and CDR2 is ANQGSEA. V shed 3 bases, J shed 4 bases, and the junction held 4 bases outside the gene matches.

V is TRBV5-4 and J is TRBJ1-1; D is unresolved. Per the germline V gene, CDR1 is SGHNT and CDR2 is YYREEE (reference sequence). The germline V and J ends were trimmed by 5 bases and 5 bases, with 22 bases remaining between them. The CDR3 totals 16 residues. The CDR3 region is CASRKEVSKGWTEAFF. The DNA for the CDR3 is TGTGCCAGCAGGAAGGAGGTTTCAAAGGGATGGACTGAAGCTTTCTTT.

The chain combines TRBV27 with TRBJ2-7; maybe TRBD2 (6 bases). V shed 5 bases and J shed 3 bases, with 20 bases lying between them. The CDR3 contains 16 residues. Germline V gives CDR1 MNHEY, CDR2 SMNVEV (reference sequence). The CDR3 reads CASSQSGLRGIYEQYF. DNA of the CDR3: TGTGCCAGCAGTCAATCAGGGTTACGCGGGATCTACGAGCAGTACTTC.

The rearrangement links TRBV5-1 to TRBJ2-1; 9 bases align to TRBD1. Trimming took 4 bases from V and 7 from J; bases not matched to a gene: 6. CDR3 length equals 14 residues. Per the germline V gene, CDR1 is SGHRS and CDR2 is YFSETQ. The CDR3 loop is CASSGRTGANEQFF. In nucleotides, the CDR3 is TGCGCCAGCAGCGGGCGGACAGGGGCAAATGAGCAGTTCTTC.

The chain employs TRBV4-3 and TRBJ1-5, with D maybe TRBD1 (6 bases). The germline gives CDR1 LGHNA, CDR2 YSLEER. The CDR3 contains 17 residues. Trimming removed 0 bases from V and 0 bases from J, with 12 bases in between. The CDR3 DNA reads as TGCGCCAGCAGCCAAGAATTAGGGGGGAGTAGCAATCAGCCCCAGCATTTT. Its translation is CASSQELGGSSNQPQHF.

The chain has TRBV5-8 and TRBJ2-1; TRBD2 agrees at 7 bases. V shed 4 bases, J shed 0 bases, and the junction held 1 base outside the gene matches. The CDR3 is made up of 14 amino acids. Germline V gene sequence: CDR1 SGHTS, CDR2 YDEGEE. CDR3 nucleotides: TGTGCCAGCAGCCGCGGGAGCTCCTACAATGAGCAGTTCTTC. Amino acid sequence: CASSRGSSYNEQFF. The whole variable domain, filled in from reference TRBV5-8 and TRBJ2-1, reads EAGVTQSPTHLIKTRGQQATLRCSPISGHTSVYWYQQALGLGLQFLLWYDEGEERNRGNFPPRFSGRQFPNYSSELNVNALELEDSALYLCASSRGSSYNEQFFGPGTRLTVL.

The chain links TRBV5-6 to TRBJ2-7; no firm D call. Germline CDR1 SGHDT, CDR2 YYEEEE. With 0 bases removed from V and 6 bases from J, the gap between germline ends came to 13 bases. This CDR3 spans 14 amino acids. Written as DNA, the CDR3 is TGTGCCAGCAGCTTGGCCCCAACGACCCCCGAGCAGTACTTC. The encoded protein is CASSLAPTTPEQYF.

Turning to this clone: Other DNA sequences in the same sample also yield this CDR3. The chain has TRBV5-1 and TRBJ2-3; D is unresolved. Germline V gene sequence: CDR1 SGHRS, CDR2 YFSETQ. Trimming removed 0 bases from V and 1 base from J, with 6 bases in between. This CDR3 has 14 residues. The CDR3 DNA sequence: TGCGCCAGCAGCTTGGGACAACGCACAGATACGCAGTATTTT. The encoded protein is CASSLGQRTDTQYF. Based on the CDR3 plus reference TRBV5-1 and TRBJ2-3, the full variable domain is KAGVTQTPRYLIKTRGQQVTLSCSPISGHRSVSWYQQTPGQGLQFLFEYFSETQRNKGNFPGRFSGRQFSNSRSEMNVSTLELGDSALYLCASSLGQRTDTQYFGPGTRLTVL.

The rearrangement uses TRBV6-5 and TRBJ2-7; the match to TRBD2 covers 8 bases. Per germline, CDR1 MNHEY and CDR2 SVGAGI. This CDR3 is built from 15 residues. V shed 4 bases, J shed 2 bases, and the junction held 7 bases outside the gene matches. The DNA for the CDR3 is TGTGCCAGCAGTTTATCCGGGGGGGGCCCCTACGAGCAGTACTTC. Translating it yields CASSLSGGGPYEQYF.

The chain carries TRBV30 and TRBJ1-5, with D unresolved. The length of the CDR3 is 14 residues. Germline V gene sequence: CDR1 GTSNPN, CDR2 SVGIG (reference sequence). V gave up 2 bases and J gave up 4 bases, with 12 bases separating them. Here the CDR3 reads CAWSSGSRNQPQHF. CDR3 nucleotides: TGTGCCTGGAGTAGCGGCAGCCGTAATCAGCCCCAGCATTTT.

The CDR3 coding sequence is TGTGCCAGTACAATAGCGGGAGGGCGGACCGGGGAGCTGTTTTTT. Protein: CASTIAGGRTGELFF. The chain links TRBV21-1 to TRBJ2-2; the table names TRBD2, a call not compared with the DNA. TRBV21-1 is deemed a pseudogene. The CDR3 loop spans 15 amino acids.

This clone was observed a single time. The rearrangement links TRBV28 to TRBJ1-4; 8 nucleotides align to TRBD1. Germline V gives CDR1 MDHEN, CDR2 SYDVKM. The CDR3 runs 15 residues. The V segment lost 5 bases and the J segment 5 bases; nucleotides outside the gene matches: 7. The CDR3 coding sequence is TGTGCCAGCAGTCGCTCAGGGGGCTCGAATGAAAAACTGTTTTTT. Its protein product is CASSRSGGSNEKLFF.

The CDR3, as DNA: TGTGCCAGCAGCTTAGACCTAGGCGGTGGAAACACCATATATTTT. It is translated as CASSLDLGGGNTIYF. The V gene is TRBV7-9, the J gene TRBJ1-3; D call uncertain. CDR3 size: 15 residues. V was shortened by 1 base and J by 3 bases, with 10 bases between the two germline ends. Per the germline V gene, CDR1 is SEHNR and CDR2 is FQNEAQ (reference sequence).

Comments on this clone: In the same sample, other DNA sequences code for this CDR3. V is TRBV7-2 and J is TRBJ2-3, with 11 bases aligning to TRBD2. The CDR3 is 17 residues long. Germline V gene data show CDR1 as SGHTA and CDR2 as FQGNSA. Trimming cost V 1 base and J 1 base; bases outside gene matches: 4. The CDR3 region is CASSLVALAGGTDTQYF. As DNA, the CDR3 is TGTGCCAGCAGCTTAGTGGCACTAGCGGGGGGCACAGATACGCAGTATTTT. The whole variable domain, filled in from reference TRBV7-2 and TRBJ2-3, reads GAGVSQSPSNKVTEKGKDVELRCDPISGHTALYWYRQSLGQGLEFLIYFQGNSAPDKSGLPSDRFSAERTGGSVSTLTIQRTQQEDSAVYLCASSLVALAGGTDTQYFGPGTRLTVL.